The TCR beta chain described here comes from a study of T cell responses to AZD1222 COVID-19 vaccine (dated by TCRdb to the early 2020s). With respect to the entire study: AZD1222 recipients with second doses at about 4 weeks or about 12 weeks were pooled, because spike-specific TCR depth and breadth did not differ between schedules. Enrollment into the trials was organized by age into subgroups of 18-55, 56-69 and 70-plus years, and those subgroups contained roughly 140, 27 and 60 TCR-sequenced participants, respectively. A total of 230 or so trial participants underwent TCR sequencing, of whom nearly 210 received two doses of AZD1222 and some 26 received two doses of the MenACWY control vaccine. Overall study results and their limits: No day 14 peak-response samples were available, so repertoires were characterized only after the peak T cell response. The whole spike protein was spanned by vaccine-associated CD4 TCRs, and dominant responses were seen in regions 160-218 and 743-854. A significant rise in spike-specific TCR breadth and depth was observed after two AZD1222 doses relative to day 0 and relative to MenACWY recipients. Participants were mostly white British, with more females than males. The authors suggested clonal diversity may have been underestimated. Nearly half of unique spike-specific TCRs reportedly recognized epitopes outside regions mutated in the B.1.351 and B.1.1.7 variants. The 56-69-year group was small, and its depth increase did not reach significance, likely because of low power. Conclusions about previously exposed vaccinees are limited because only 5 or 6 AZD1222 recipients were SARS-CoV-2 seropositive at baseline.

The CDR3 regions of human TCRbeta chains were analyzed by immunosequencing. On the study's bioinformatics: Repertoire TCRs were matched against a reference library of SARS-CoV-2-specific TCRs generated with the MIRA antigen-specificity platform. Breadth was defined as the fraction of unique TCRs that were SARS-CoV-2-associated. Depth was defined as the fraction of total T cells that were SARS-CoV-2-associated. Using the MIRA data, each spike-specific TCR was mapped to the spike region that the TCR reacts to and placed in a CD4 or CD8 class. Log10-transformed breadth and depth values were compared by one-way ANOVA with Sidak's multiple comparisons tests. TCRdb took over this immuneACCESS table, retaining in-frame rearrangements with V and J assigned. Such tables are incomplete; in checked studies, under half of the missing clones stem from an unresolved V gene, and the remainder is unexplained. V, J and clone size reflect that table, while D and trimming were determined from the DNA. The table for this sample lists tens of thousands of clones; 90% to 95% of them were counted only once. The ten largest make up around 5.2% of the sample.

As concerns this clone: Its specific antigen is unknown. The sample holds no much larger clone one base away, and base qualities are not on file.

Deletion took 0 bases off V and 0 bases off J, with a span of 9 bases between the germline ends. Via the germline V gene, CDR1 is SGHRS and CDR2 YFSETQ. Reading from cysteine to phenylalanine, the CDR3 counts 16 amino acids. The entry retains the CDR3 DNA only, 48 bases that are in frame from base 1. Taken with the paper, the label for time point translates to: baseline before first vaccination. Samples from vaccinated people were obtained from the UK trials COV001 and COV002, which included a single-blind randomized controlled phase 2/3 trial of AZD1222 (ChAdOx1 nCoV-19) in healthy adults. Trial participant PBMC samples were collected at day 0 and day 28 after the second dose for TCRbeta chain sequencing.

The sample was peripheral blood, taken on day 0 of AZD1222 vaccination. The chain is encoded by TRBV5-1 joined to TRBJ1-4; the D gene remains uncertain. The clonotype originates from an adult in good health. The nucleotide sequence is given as TGCGCCAGCAGCTTGGGCCTCGGCACAACTAATGAAAAACTGTTTTTT. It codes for CASSLGLGTTNEKLFF.